Below are 10 T cell receptor beta chains sequenced from a single sample in a study of T cell responses to AZD1222 COVID-19 vaccine. Produced via immunoSEQ multiplex PCR; TCRdb's table is partial and in-frame only. The sample holds 150,000 to 200,000 clones, 90% seen once. The sequences come from peripheral blood, collected on day 0 of AZD1222 vaccination. The receptors come from an adult in good health.

The CDR3 protein is CASSLRDGYTF. In DNA, the CDR3 is TGTGCCAGCAGCTTAAGGGACGGCTACACCTTC. The chain has TRBV7-2 and TRBJ1-2; TRBD1 is a possible D gene (5 bases). V was shortened by 2 bases and J by 8 bases, with 6 bases between the two germline ends. The CDR3 is made up of 11 amino acids. Germline CDR1 is SGHTA and CDR2 is FQGNSA.

V and J are TRBV29-1 and TRBJ2-5; D gene ambiguous. Trimming left V 4 bases short and J 4 bases short, with 10 bases between. This CDR3 contains 12 residues. Germline V gives CDR1 SQVTM, CDR2 ANQGSEA. In DNA form, the CDR3 reads TGCAGCGTTGGAGCAGCGCGAGAGACCCAGTACTTC. It codes for CSVGAARETQYF.

The J gene is TRBJ2-7, the V gene TRBV7-3; no reliable D call. There are 12 residues in the CDR3. Trimming shortened V by 4 bases and J by 2 bases, and 6 bases separated the two germline ends. Germline CDR1 reads SGHTA; CDR2 reads FQGTGA. CDR3: CASSSFTYEQYF. The CDR3 DNA reads TGTGCCAGCAGCTCCTTTACCTACGAGCAGTACTTC.

V and J are TRBV4-2 and TRBJ2-7; 10 positions agree with TRBD1. The CDR3 consists of 18 residues. Germline assignment: CDR1 LGHNA and CDR2 YNFKEQ. V lost 0 bases to trimming and J lost 2 bases; unmatched junction nucleotides: 10. CDR3 sequence reads: CASSQEGQGSLMPYEQYF. The DNA for the CDR3 is TGTGCCAGCAGCCAAGAGGGACAGGGGTCCCTTATGCCCTACGAGCAGTACTTC.

This sequence joins TRBV5-8 and TRBJ1-6; no clear D. Per germline, CDR1 SGHTS and CDR2 YDEGEE. V lost 5 bases and J lost 5, with 17 bases in between. This CDR3 region has 16 residues. The CDR3 nucleotides are TGTGCCAGCAGGCCACGAGGAGCTAGTAATAATTCACCCCTCCACTTT. Translating it yields CASRPRGASNNSPLHF. The full variable domain, with the rest looked up from reference TRBV5-8 and TRBJ1-6, is EAGVTQSPTHLIKTRGQQATLRCSPISGHTSVYWYQQALGLGLQFLLWYDEGEERNRGNFPPRFSGRQFPNYSSELNVNALELEDSALYLCASRPRGASNNSPLHFGNGTRLTVT.

The V and J genes are TRBV2 and TRBJ1-6; no clear D. Germline CDR1 SNHLY, CDR2 FYNNEI. The V and J ends lost 4 bases and 10 bases respectively, with 11 bases between them. The CDR3 contains 13 residues. CDR3 coding DNA: TGTGCCAGCAGTGCGGGAGGAGGGTCACCCCTCCACTTT. As protein: CASSAGGGSPLHF.

The rearrangement links TRBV7-3 to TRBJ2-7; 12 bases match TRBD1. This CDR3 spans 16 amino acids. Germline V gene data show CDR1 as SGHTA and CDR2 as FQGTGA. V gave up 6 bases and J gave up 2 bases; unmatched junction bases: 8. The CDR3 loop reads CASRSAGTGGPYEQYF. The CDR3 DNA follows: TGTGCCAGCAGGTCCGCCGGGACAGGGGGCCCCTACGAGCAGTACTTC. Full variable domain (outside the CDR3, taken from reference TRBV7-3 and TRBJ2-7): GAGVSQTPSNKVTEKGKYVELRCDPISGHTALYWYRQSLGQGPEFLIYFQGTGAADDSGLPNDRFFAVRPEGSVSTLKIQRTERGDSAVYLCASRSAGTGGPYEQYFGPGTRLTVT.

The rearrangement joins TRBV6-2 or TRBV6-3 to TRBJ2-5; TRBD1 matches at 8 bases. V lost 4 bases to trimming and J lost 1 base; unmatched junction nucleotides: 2. This CDR3 is built from 14 residues. CDR1 is MNHEY, CDR2 SVGEGT, per germline. The CDR3 sequence: CASSSTGAQETQYF. CDR3 in DNA: TGTGCCAGCAGTTCGACAGGGGCCCAAGAGACCCAGTACTTC.

This sequence joins TRBV3-1 (or the pseudogene TRBV3-2) and TRBJ2-5; D is uncertain. The germline V gene has CDR1 LGHDT and CDR2 YNNKEL (reference sequence). V lost 1 base, J lost 1 base, and 4 bases lay in between. The CDR3 has 13 amino acids. The CDR3 DNA follows: TGTGCCAGCAGCCAAGCCCGCCAAGAGACCCAGTACTTC. Residues: CASSQARQETQYF.

CDR3 in DNA: TGTGCCAGCAGCCCCGGACTAGCGGGGGGGCGAGCCAAAAACATTCAGTACTTC. As protein: CASSPGLAGGRAKNIQYF. V usage is TRBV14 and J usage is TRBJ2-4; 15 bases line up with TRBD2. The junction had 4 bases not matched to a gene; V was cut back by 4 bases and J by 0 bases. Germline-derived CDR1 and CDR2 are SGHDN and FVKESK. There are 18 residues in the CDR3.